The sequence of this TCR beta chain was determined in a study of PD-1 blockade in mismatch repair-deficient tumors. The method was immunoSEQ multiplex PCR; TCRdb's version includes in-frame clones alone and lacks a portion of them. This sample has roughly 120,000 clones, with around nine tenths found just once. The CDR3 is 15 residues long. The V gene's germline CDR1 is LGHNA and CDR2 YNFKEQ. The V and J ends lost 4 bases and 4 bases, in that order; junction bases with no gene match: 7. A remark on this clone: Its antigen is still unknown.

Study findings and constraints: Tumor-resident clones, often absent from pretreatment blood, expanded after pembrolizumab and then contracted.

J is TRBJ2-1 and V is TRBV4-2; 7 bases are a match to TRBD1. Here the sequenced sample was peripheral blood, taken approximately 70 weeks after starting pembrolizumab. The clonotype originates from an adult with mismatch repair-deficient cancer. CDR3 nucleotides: TGTGCCAGCAGCCCGGAACTGGGACAGTACAATGAGCAGTTCTTC. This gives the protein CASSPELGQYNEQFF.